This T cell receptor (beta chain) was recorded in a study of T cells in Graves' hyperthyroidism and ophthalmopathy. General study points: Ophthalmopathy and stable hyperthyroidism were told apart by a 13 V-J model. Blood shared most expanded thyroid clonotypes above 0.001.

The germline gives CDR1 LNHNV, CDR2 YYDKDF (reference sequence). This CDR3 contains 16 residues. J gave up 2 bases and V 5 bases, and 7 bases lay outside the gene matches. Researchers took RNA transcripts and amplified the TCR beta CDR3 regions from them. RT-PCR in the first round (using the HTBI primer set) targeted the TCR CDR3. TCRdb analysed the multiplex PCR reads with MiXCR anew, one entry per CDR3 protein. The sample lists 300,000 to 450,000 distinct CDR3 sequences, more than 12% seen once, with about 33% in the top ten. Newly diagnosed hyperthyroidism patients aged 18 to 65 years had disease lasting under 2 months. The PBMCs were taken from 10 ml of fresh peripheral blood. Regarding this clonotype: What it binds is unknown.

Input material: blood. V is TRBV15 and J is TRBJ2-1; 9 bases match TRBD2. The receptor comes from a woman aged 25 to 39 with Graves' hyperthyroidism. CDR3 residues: CATSRRLAAPYNEQFF. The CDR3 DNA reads TGTGCCACCAGCCGTCGACTAGCGGCGCCCTACAATGAGCAGTTCTTC.